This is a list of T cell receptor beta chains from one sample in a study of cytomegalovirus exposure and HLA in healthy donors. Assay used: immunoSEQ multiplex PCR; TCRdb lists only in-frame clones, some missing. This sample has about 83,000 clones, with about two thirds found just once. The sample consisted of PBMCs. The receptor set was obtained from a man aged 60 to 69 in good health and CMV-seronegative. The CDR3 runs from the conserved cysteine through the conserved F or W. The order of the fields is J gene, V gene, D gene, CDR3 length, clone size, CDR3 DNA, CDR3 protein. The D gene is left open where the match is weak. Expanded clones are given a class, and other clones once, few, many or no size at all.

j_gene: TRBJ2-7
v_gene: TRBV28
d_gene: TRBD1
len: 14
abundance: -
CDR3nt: TGTGCCAGCAGCTCCGGAGGACAGGGCCACGAGCAGTACTTC
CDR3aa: CASSSGGQGHEQYF

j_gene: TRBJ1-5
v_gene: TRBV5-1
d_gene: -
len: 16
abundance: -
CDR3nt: TGCGCCAGCAGCTTGGCCCCGGGGGGGGGAAGCCAGCCCCAGCATTTT
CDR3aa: CASSLAPGGGSQPQHF

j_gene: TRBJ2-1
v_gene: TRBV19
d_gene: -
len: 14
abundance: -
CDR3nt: TGTGCCAGTAGTACCCCCCCTAACGACAATGAGCAGTTCTTC
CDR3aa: CASSTPPNDNEQFF

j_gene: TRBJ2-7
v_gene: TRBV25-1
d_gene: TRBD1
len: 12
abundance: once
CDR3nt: TGTGCCAGCGCGGGACAGGTCTACGAGCAGTACTTC
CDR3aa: CASAGQVYEQYF

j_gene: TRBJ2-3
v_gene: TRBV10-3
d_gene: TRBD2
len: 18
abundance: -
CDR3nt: TGTGCCATCAGGCCCGACCTTAGCGGGAGGGCGGGGACAGATACGCAGTATTTT
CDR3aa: CAIRPDLSGRAGTDTQYF

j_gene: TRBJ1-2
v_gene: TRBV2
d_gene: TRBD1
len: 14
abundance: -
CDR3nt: TGTGCCAGCAGTGGGGTCACAGGGGGATTCGGCTACACCTTC
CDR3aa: CASSGVTGGFGYTF

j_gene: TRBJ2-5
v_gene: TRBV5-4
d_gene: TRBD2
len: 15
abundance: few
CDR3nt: TGTGCCAGCAGCTTGGGAAGCGGGAGTGGGGAGACCCAGTACTTC
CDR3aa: CASSLGSGSGETQYF

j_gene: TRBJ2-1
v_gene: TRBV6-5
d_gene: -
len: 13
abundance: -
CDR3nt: TGTGCCAGCAGTTACCCAACAGGGAATGAGCAGTTCTTC
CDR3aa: CASSYPTGNEQFF

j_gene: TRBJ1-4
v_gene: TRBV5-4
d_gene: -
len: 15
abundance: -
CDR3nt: TGTGCCAGCAGCCATGGAGGGATAACTAATGAAAAACTGTTTTTT
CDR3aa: CASSHGGITNEKLFF

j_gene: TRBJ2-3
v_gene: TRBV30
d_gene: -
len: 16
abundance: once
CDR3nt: TGTGCCTGGAGTGTACCGACTCCGGGGGAAACTGATACGCAGTATTTT
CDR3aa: CAWSVPTPGETDTQYF

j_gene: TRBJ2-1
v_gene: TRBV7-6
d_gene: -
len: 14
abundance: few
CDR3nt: TGTGCCAGCAGCTTAATAATCGCGAGCAATGAGCAGTTCTTC
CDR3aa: CASSLIIASNEQFF

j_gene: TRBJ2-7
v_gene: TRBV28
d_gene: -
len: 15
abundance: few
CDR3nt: TGTGCCAGCAGTCAGACAGGAGTATTCTCCTACGAGCAGTACTTC
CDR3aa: CASSQTGVFSYEQYF

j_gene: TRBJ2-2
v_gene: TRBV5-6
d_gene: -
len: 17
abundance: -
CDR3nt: TGTGCCAGCAGCTTGCAGATAGCGGTTACTAACACCGGGGAGCTGTTTTTT
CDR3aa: CASSLQIAVTNTGELFF

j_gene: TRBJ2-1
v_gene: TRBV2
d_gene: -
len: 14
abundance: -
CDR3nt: TGTGCCAGCAGTGAAATGCGGGGGCAAAGTGAGCAGTTCTTC
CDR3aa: CASSEMRGQSEQFF

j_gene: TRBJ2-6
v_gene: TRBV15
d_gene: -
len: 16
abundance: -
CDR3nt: TGTGCCACCAGCAGTGATCCTAGCTCTGGGGCCAACGTCCTGACTTTC
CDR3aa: CATSSDPSSGANVLTF

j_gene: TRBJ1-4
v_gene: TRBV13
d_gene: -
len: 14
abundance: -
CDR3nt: TGTGCCAGCAGCTTGGGGGGGGTGAATGAAAAACTGTTTTTT
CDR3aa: CASSLGGVNEKLFF

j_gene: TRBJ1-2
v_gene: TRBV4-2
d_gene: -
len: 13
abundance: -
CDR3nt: TGTGCCAGCAGCCCTACTAGGGAGTCTGGCTACACCTTC
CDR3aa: CASSPTRESGYTF

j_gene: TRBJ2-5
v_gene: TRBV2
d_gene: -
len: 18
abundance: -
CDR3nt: TGTGCCAGCAGTGGTTCAAGTTTGTGGCGGGAATGGGAAGAGACCCAGTACTTC
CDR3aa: CASSGSSLWREWEETQYF

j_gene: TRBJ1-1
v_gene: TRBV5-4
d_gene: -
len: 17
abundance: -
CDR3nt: TGTGCCAGCAGCAGGGAGGGAACACAGGCCCCCCACACTGAAGCTTTCTTT
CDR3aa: CASSREGTQAPHTEAFF

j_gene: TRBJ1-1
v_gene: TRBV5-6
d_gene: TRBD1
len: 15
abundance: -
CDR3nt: TGTGCCAGCAGCCCGGGAGGGGGCTTGAACACTGAAGCTTTCTTT
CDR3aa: CASSPGGGLNTEAFF

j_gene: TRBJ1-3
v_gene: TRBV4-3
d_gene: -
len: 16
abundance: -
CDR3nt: TGCGCCAGCAGCCAAGACACAGGGATCTCTGGAAACACCATATATTTT
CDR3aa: CASSQDTGISGNTIYF

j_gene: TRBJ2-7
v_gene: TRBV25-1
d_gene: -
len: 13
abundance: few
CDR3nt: TGTGCCAGCAGAGAAGAGGGGGCCTACGAGCAGTACTTC
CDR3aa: CASREEGAYEQYF

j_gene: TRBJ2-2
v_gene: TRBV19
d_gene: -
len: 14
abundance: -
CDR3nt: TGTGCCAGTAATCAGTACCCGAACACCGGGGAGCTGTTTTTT
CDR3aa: CASNQYPNTGELFF

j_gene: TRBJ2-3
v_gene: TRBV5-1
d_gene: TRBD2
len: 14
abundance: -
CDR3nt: TGCGCCAGCGGGGAGGGACTAGCAACAGATACGCAGTATTTT
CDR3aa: CASGEGLATDTQYF

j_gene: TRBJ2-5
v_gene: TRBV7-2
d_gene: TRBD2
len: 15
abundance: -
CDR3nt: TGTGCCAGCAGCTTCCCAGCGGGGGGGCAAGAGACCCAGTACTTC
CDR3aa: CASSFPAGGQETQYF

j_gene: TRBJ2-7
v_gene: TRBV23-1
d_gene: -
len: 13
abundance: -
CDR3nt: TGCGCCAGCAGTCAATCGAGAATTTACGAGCAGTACTTC
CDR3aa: CASSQSRIYEQYF

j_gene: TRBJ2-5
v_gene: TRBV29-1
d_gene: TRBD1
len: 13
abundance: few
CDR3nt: TGCAGCGTCGCGGACAGGGAGGCCGAGACCCAGTACTTC
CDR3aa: CSVADREAETQYF

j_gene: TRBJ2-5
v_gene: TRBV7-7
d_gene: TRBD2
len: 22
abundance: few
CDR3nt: TGTGCTAGCAGCTTATGGAGCGCAGGGGGCGGACTAGCGGGGGCCCCACGGGAGACCCAGTACTTC
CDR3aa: CASSLWSAGGGLAGAPRETQYF

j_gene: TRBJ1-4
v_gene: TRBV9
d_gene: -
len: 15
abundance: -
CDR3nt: TGTGCCAGCAGCGTCGGGGGGACAACAATTGAAAAACTGTTTTTT
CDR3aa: CASSVGGTTIEKLFF

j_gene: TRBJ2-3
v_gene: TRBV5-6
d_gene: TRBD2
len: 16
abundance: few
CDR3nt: TGTGCCAGCAGCTTGTCTGGGTCGGGGGGGACAGATACGCAGTATTTT
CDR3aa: CASSLSGSGGTDTQYF

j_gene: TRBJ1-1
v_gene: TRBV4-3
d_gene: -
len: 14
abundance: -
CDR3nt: TGCGCCAGCAGCCAAGATCCGGGGAACACTGAAGCTTTCTTT
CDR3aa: CASSQDPGNTEAFF

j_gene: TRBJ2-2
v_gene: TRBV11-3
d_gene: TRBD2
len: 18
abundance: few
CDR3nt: TGTGCCAGCAGCTTAGATCGGGGCCTAGCGGGGTCTATCGGGGAGCTGTTTTTT
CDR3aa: CASSLDRGLAGSIGELFF

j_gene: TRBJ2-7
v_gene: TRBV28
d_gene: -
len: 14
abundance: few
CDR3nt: TGTGCCAGCAGTTTCTCCCTAGATTCCTACGAGCAGTACTTC
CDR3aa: CASSFSLDSYEQYF

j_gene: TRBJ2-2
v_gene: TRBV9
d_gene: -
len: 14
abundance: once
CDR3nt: TGTGCCAGCAGCACAGGGTCTACCACCGGGGAGCTGTTTTTT
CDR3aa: CASSTGSTTGELFF

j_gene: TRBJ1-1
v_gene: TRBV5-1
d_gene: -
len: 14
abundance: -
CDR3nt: TGCGCCAGCAGCTTGGCCTCAGGGCAGGATGAAGCTTTCTTT
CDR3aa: CASSLASGQDEAFF

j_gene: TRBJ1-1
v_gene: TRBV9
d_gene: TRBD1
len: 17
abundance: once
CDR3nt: TGTGCCAGCAGCGTAGCTCGGGGACAGGGGGTGGACACTGAAGCTTTCTTT
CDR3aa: CASSVARGQGVDTEAFF

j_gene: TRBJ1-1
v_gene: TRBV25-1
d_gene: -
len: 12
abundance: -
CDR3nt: TGTGCCAGCAGGGCCGGGAACGGTGAAGCTTTCTTT
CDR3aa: CASRAGNGEAFF

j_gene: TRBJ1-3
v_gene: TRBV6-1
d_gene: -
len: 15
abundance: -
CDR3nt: TGTGCCAGCAGTGAAGGCAGGGGTTCAGGAAACACCATATATTTT
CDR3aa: CASSEGRGSGNTIYF

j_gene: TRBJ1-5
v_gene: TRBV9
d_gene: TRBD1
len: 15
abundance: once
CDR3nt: TGTGCCAGCAGCGTAGGGCTCAGGGGGGTTGAGCCCCAGCATTTT
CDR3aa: CASSVGLRGVEPQHF

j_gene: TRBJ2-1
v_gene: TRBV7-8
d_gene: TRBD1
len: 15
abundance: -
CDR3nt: TGTGCCAGCAGCCCTCAGGACAGGCCGTACAATGAGCAGTTCTTC
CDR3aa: CASSPQDRPYNEQFF

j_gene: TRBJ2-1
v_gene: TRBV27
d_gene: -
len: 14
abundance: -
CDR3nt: TGTGCCAGCAGGTCGGGATTATCTAGCTATGAGCAGTTCTTC
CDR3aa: CASRSGLSSYEQFF

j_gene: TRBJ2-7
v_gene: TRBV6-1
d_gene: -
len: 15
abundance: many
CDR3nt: TGTGCCAGCAGTGAAGCGCGCGGGACGGGCTACGAGCAGTACTTC
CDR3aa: CASSEARGTGYEQYF